This TCR beta chain was documented in a study of graft-versus-host responses after intestinal transplantation. Study information: Each recipient received a multivisceral, liver-intestinal, or isolated intestinal graft. Recipients across the board were started on anti-thymocyte globulin induction, then kept on tacrolimus and steroids for approximately three years. Findings and limits, study-wide: Allografts of patients with graft-donor T cell macrochimerism showed high graft-versus-host to host-versus-graft clone ratios.

This CDR3 has 14 residues. V trimming: 7 bases; J trimming: 0 bases; junction bases outside the gene matches: 3. CDR1 SQVTM and CDR2 ANQGSEA come from the germline V gene. Processing released intraepithelial and lamina propria lymphocytes from the graft tissue. Regarding this clone: Antigen unknown.

TCRdb keeps only in-frame clones here, not all; method: immunoSEQ multiplex PCR. The table records fewer than 10,000 clones, 75% of them present only once. The material was ileum tissue, obtained just under 230 days after intestinal transplant. J is TRBJ1-3 and V is TRBV29-1; TRBD1 matches 10 bases. This sequence originates from a human patient who received an intestinal transplant, so some T cells may come from the graft donor. The CDR3 reads CSAGDRGSGNTIYF. The CDR3 DNA sequence: TGCAGCGCCGGGGACAGGGGCTCTGGAAACACCATATATTTT.